The 30 T cell receptor beta chains listed next were all sequenced from one sample in a study of T cell repertoires in cytomegalovirus infection. TCRdb processed the reads anew with MiXCR; each CDR3 protein has one entry. The profile covers hundreds of thousands of distinct CDR3 sequences, with around 9.6% appearing a single time and 2% to 3% taken by the ten largest. Input material: PBMCs. The receptor set was obtained from a human donor in good health (CMV status not recorded). Some clones in this sample may be carry-over from other donors' samples.

As to this clonotype: It may be a read error: a sequence one base away is much more abundant. The chain recombines TRBV14 with TRBJ1-2; no clear D. The CDR3 covers 14 residues. From germline, CDR1 is SGHDN and CDR2 FVKESK. V was pared by 4 bases and J by 3 bases, with 12 bases between. The CDR3 region has the DNA TGTGCCAGCAGCCCGGGCCCAATGTACTATGGCTACACCTTC. Amino acids: CASSPGPMYYGYTF.

This clonotype was observed many times. The chain uses TRBV28 and TRBJ1-5; TRBD1 is a possible D gene (5 bases). The CDR3 runs 14 residues. With 3 bases removed from V and 5 bases from J, the gap between germline ends came to 11 bases. Germline lookup yields CDR1 MDHEN and CDR2 SYDVKM. The CDR3 protein is CASSFLDSYQPQHF. DNA of the CDR3: TGTGCCAGCAGTTTTCTAGACAGTTATCAGCCCCAGCATTTT.

This clonotype was seen repeatedly, ten times or more. This chain uses TRBV12-3 or TRBV12-4 with TRBJ1-2, with 8 bases that match TRBD1. The CDR3 length is 14 residues. V was pared by 5 bases and J by 2 bases, with 4 bases of the junction left unmatched. The CDR3 is CASSTRQGNYGYTF. The CDR3 DNA follows: TGTGCCAGCAGTACCCGACAGGGGAACTATGGCTACACCTTC.

This clonotype was counted many times. As DNA, the CDR3 is TGCGCCAGCAGCCAAGATGGGACAGGGAACACTGAAGCTTTCTTT. This gives the protein CASSQDGTGNTEAFF. The chain carries TRBV4-3 and TRBJ1-1; 8 nucleotides agree with TRBD1. V trimming: 0 bases; J trimming: 1 base; junction bases outside the gene matches: 1. The germline CDR1 and CDR2 sequences are LGHNA and YSLEER. The CDR3 runs to 15 residues.

This clonotype has a count of ten or more. This chain connects TRBV20-1 to TRBJ1-5; no clear D gene. The CDR3 covers 16 residues. The germline V gene has CDR1 DFQATT and CDR2 SNEGSKA (reference sequence). With 0 bases removed from V and 5 bases from J, the gap between germline ends came to 17 bases. CDR3 coding DNA: TGCAGTGCTAGAGAGTTCCAGAGACGGTGGGATCAGCCCCAGCATTTT. Translation gives CSAREFQRRWDQPQHF.

This clonotype has at least ten counts. J is TRBJ2-1 and V is TRBV11-3, with 8 bases that match TRBD1. This CDR3 spans 15 amino acids. The V and J ends lost 5 bases and 7 bases, in that order; junction bases with no gene match: 10. Germline V gene lookup returns CDR1 SGHNT and CDR2 YENEEA. DNA of the CDR3: TGTGCCAGCAGCCTTACGGGACAGGCCTCAAATGAGCAGTTCTTC. Translating gives CASSLTGQASNEQFF. Drawing the rest from reference TRBV11-3 and TRBJ2-1, the complete variable domain is EAGVVQSPRYKIIEKKQPVAFWCNPISGHNTLYWYLQNLGQGPELLIRYENEEAVDDSQLPKDRFSAERLKGVDSTLKIQPAELGDSAVYLCASSLTGQASNEQFFGPGTRLTVL.

This clonotype was counted ten times or more. At one end the junction does not follow the germline gene, possibly because of a read error. The chain has TRBV2 and TRBJ1-5; D is unclear. The germline gives CDR1 SNHLY, CDR2 FYNNEI. The CDR3 runs 12 residues. CDR3 in amino acids: CASSESSRRGVF. CDR3 bases: TGTGCCAGCAGTGAATCCTCGAGACGTGGTGTTTTT.

This clonotype occurred many times. The chain's CDR3 is CASSLLGTSGITDTQYF. CDR3 DNA sequence: TGTGCCAGCAGCTTATTAGGGACTAGCGGGATCACAGATACGCAGTATTTT. The chain employs TRBV11-2 and TRBJ2-3; 13 positions match TRBD2. The trim removed 2 bases at V and 2 bases at J, leaving 4 bases unmatched. CDR1 is SGHAT and CDR2 is FQNNGV in the germline V gene. The CDR3 is made up of 17 amino acids.

This clonotype was seen ten or more times. This chain joins TRBV14 and TRBJ1-4; 9 bases map to TRBD1. V dropped 6 bases and J dropped 5; count of bases not matched to a gene: 7. There are 15 residues in the CDR3. Germline V gene lookup returns CDR1 SGHDN and CDR2 FVKESK. The chain's CDR3 is CASRRTGESNEKLFF. As DNA, the CDR3 is TGTGCCAGCAGGCGGACAGGGGAATCAAATGAAAAACTGTTTTTT. Full variable domain (rest looked up from reference TRBV14 and TRBJ1-4): EAGVTQFPSHSVIEKGQTVTLRCDPISGHDNLYWYRRVMGKEIKFLLHFVKESKQDESGMPNNRFLAERTGGTYSTLKVQPAELEDSGVYFCASRRTGESNEKLFFGSGTQLSVL.

The CDR3 region is CASSFSGTSGEQYV. In nucleotides, the CDR3 is TGTGCCAGCAGTTTTTCCGGGACTAGCGGCGAGCAGTACGTC. The chain carries TRBV6-6 and TRBJ2-7, with 11 nucleotides matching TRBD2. The V gene end was trimmed by 4 bases and the J gene end by 6 bases; junction bases not matched to a gene: 5. Germline CDR1 and CDR2: MNHNY and SVGAGI (reference sequence). CDR3 size: 14 residues.

Concerning this clonotype: A much larger clonotype is one base distant, so this may be a read error. The CDR3 sequence is CSVGQTYEQYF. The CDR3 coding sequence is TGCAGCGTCGGACAGACCTACGAGCAGTACTTC. The chain recombines TRBV29-1 with TRBJ2-7, with D possibly TRBD1 on 6 matching bases. The V end lost 6 bases, the J end lost 2 bases, and 8 bases lay between the germline ends. From germline, CDR1 is SQVTM and CDR2 ANQGSEA. The length of the CDR3 is 11 residues.

CDR3: CASSLQGAGYEQYV. For the CDR3, the DNA is TGTGCCAGCAGCTTACAGGGGGCCGGCTACGAGCAGTACGTC. V gene TRBV13 combines with J gene TRBJ2-7, with 8 bases aligning to TRBD1. V was clipped by 2 bases and J by 3 bases; unmatched bases: 3. Germline CDR1 reads PRHDT; CDR2 reads FYEKMQ (reference sequence). The CDR3 covers 14 residues.

This clonotype occurred many times. This chain links TRBV6-1 with TRBJ1-5; 10 nucleotides line up with TRBD1. The CDR3 extends over 15 amino acids. Germline trimming cut 5 bases from V and 7 bases from J; bases unmatched to any gene: 8. CDR1 MNHNS and CDR2 SASEGT come from the germline V gene. Here the CDR3 DNA reads TGTGCCAGCAGTTCAGGACAGGGGGTACTACAGCCCCAGCATTTT. Translating it yields CASSSGQGVLQPQHF.

This clonotype was recorded at least ten times. CDR3 in amino acids: CASSLDNASGNTIYF. The CDR3 DNA follows: TGTGCCAGCAGCTTAGACAACGCCTCTGGAAACACCATATATTTT. V gene TRBV7-2 combines with J gene TRBJ1-3; unclear D gene. V was cut by 1 base and J by 0 bases, with 7 bases left in between. CDR1 and CDR2 (germline): SGHTA, FQGNSA. The CDR3 has 15 residues.

This clonotype was seen a handful of times. CDR3 in amino acids: CASSQVENSPLHF. CDR3 sequence (DNA): TGTGCCAGCAGCCAGGTTGAGAATTCACCCCTCCACTTT. The rearrangement links TRBV3-1 to TRBJ1-6, with D uncertain. The CDR3 consists of 13 residues. V lost 3 bases and J 7 bases, leaving 7 bases between the germline ends. CDR1 and CDR2 from the germline V gene are LGHDT and YNNKEL (reference sequence).

This clonotype was detected many times. The V call is TRBV7-9, the J call TRBJ2-4; D might be TRBD1 (6 bases). CDR3 size: 16 residues. The V end lost 4 bases, the J end lost 6 bases, and 19 bases lay between the germline ends. Per the germline V gene, CDR1 is SEHNR and CDR2 is FQNEAQ (reference sequence). CDR3 sequence reads: CASSSTATGYGNIQYF. The DNA of the CDR3 is TGTGCCAGCAGCTCGACCGCCACAGGGTACGGAAACATTCAGTACTTC.

The rearrangement uses TRBV5-5 and TRBJ1-1; D is uncertain. From germline, CDR1 is SGHKS and CDR2 YYEKEE (reference sequence). CDR3 length: 13 amino acids. The germline V and J ends were trimmed by 3 bases and 0 bases, with 6 bases remaining between them. CDR3 in amino acids: CASSWSVNTEAFF. CDR3 DNA: TGTGCCAGCAGCTGGTCAGTGAACACTGAAGCTTTCTTT. Variable domain in full (rest from reference TRBV5-5 and TRBJ1-1): DAGVTQSPTHLIKTRGQQVTLRCSPISGHKSVSWYQQVLGQGPQFIFQYYEKEERGRGNFPDRFSARQFPNYSSELNVNALLLGDSALYLCASSWSVNTEAFFGQGTRLTVV.

The rearrangement links TRBV29-1 to TRBJ1-6; perhaps TRBD1 as D (6 bases). Looked up from germline, CDR1 is SQVTM and CDR2 is ANQGSEA. The CDR3 contains 14 residues. V lost 7 bases and J lost 2, with 12 bases in between. The CDR3 DNA reads TGCAGCGCCGCCACAGGGCCCTATAATTCACCCCTCCACTTT. Translated: CSAATGPYNSPLHF.

This clonotype was counted many times. This sequence joins TRBV28 and TRBJ2-7; the match to TRBD1 covers 10 bases. With 8 bases clipped from V and 1 base from J, the junction kept 8 bases outside the gene matches. Germline V CDR1 and CDR2: MDHEN, SYDVKM. The CDR3 length is 15 residues. Here the CDR3 reads CASRGQGRESYEQYV. The CDR3 DNA is TGTGCCAGCCGGGGACAGGGGCGAGAATCCTACGAGCAGTACGTC.

At least ten counts were recorded for this clonotype. The rearrangement uses TRBV7-6 and TRBJ2-3; D is unresolved. Germline values: CDR1 SGHVS, CDR2 FNYEAQ. Trimming took off 3 bases at V and 0 bases at J, with 13 bases between the two ends. CDR3 size: 16 residues. CDR3 nucleotides: TGTGCCAGCAGCTTGACCGCGGATTTGAGCACAGATACGCAGTATTTT. This translates into CASSLTADLSTDTQYF.

The CDR3 nucleotides read TGTGCCATCAGTGAGCCAAAGCCCCCAGGGAATGAGCAGTTCTTC. Translating gives CAISEPKPPGNEQFF. The chain couples TRBV10-3 to TRBJ2-1; tentative D call: TRBD1 (5 bases). Germline lookup yields CDR1 ENHRY and CDR2 SYGVKD. Trimming left V 2 bases short and J 7 bases short, with 15 bases between. The CDR3 is 15 residues long.

The sample holds many counts of this clonotype. V and J are TRBV28 and TRBJ2-7; TRBD1 matches 8 bases. The germline V gene encodes CDR1 MDHEN and CDR2 SYDVKM. The V segment lost 4 bases and the J segment 1 base; nucleotides outside the gene matches: 6. The CDR3 sequence is 15 residues long. The CDR3 protein is CASSSSGGLSYEQYF. As DNA, the CDR3 is TGTGCCAGCAGTTCCTCAGGGGGCCTGTCCTACGAGCAGTACTTC.

The V gene is TRBV14, the J gene TRBJ2-5; D is perhaps TRBD2 (6 bases). This CDR3 is built from 15 residues. Germline V CDR1 and CDR2: SGHDN, FVKESK. The ends were cut back, 3 bases at V and 9 bases at J, with 20 bases in the middle. DNA of the CDR3: TGTGCCAGCAGCCAGAGGGATCGACCCAGGGAGGCCCAGTACTTC. Translation gives CASSQRDRPREAQYF.

This clonotype was seen many times. The V call is TRBV28, the J call TRBJ2-1; a possible D gene is TRBD2 (5 bases). The ends were cut back, 5 bases at V and 5 bases at J, with 16 bases in the middle. This CDR3 is built from 15 residues. Germline-derived CDR1 and CDR2 are MDHEN and SYDVKM. The CDR3 DNA reads TGTGCCAGCAGTCCCTCAGCCCCGAGGGACAATGAGCAGTTCTTC. Translating it yields CASSPSAPRDNEQFF.

CDR3 in DNA: TGCAGCGTCCGACCAAGCAGTGAAAAACTGTTTTTT. Translation: CSVRPSSEKLFF. The V gene is TRBV29-1, the J gene TRBJ1-4; D is unresolved. The V end was cut by 6 bases, the J end by 7 bases, with 12 bases between. Germline V lookup: CDR1 SQVTM, CDR2 ANQGSEA. CDR3 length: 12 residues.

CDR3 sequence reads: CASSSQSGTGRNEQFF. The DNA of the CDR3 is TGTGCCAGTAGTTCGCAATCCGGGACAGGGCGCAATGAGCAGTTCTTC. The V gene is TRBV19, the J gene TRBJ2-1; 9 nucleotides align to TRBD1. With V trimmed by 5 bases and J by 6 bases, 11 bases remained unmatched. The CDR3 has 16 amino acids. Germline CDR1 and CDR2: LNHDA and SQIVND (reference sequence).

The chain uses TRBV20-1 and TRBJ2-4; possible D gene TRBD1, 6 bases. Deletions cut 0 bases from V and 0 bases from J, with 15 bases between. Germline V gives CDR1 DFQATT, CDR2 SNEGSKA (reference sequence). The CDR3 length is 17 residues. In DNA form, the CDR3 reads TGCAGTGCTAGAGATCCGGACAGTATTATAGCCAAAAACATTCAGTACTTC. Protein sequence: CSARDPDSIIAKNIQYF.

The sample holds many counts of this clonotype. V is TRBV7-3 and J is TRBJ2-2; no firm D call. CDR1 SGHTA and CDR2 FQGTGA come from the germline V gene. Trimming removed 4 bases at V and 1 base at J, with 13 bases between. CDR3 length: 16 amino acids. The CDR3 region is CASSSASFQNTGELFF. The DNA for the CDR3 is TGTGCCAGCAGCTCCGCCTCTTTTCAGAACACCGGGGAGCTGTTTTTT. Supplemented by reference TRBV7-3 and TRBJ2-2, the full variable domain reads GAGVSQTPSNKVTEKGKYVELRCDPISGHTALYWYRQSLGQGPEFLIYFQGTGAADDSGLPNDRFFAVRPEGSVSTLKIQRTERGDSAVYLCASSSASFQNTGELFFGEGSRLTVL.

This clonotype was observed at least ten times. The J gene is TRBJ1-2, the V gene TRBV6-5; TRBD1 matches at 8 bases. Germline CDR1 reads MNHEY; CDR2 reads SVGAGI. The CDR3 loop spans 15 amino acids. V was pared by 0 bases and J by 4 bases, with 4 bases of the junction left unmatched. CDR3 sequence (DNA): TGTGCCAGCAGTTACTCGAGCAGGGGGCCCTATGGCTACACCTTC. Protein product: CASSYSSRGPYGYTF.

At least ten counts were recorded for this clonotype. The chain combines TRBV7-2 with TRBJ2-2; 9 bases are a match to TRBD1. Trimming at V came to 11 bases and at J to 7 bases, leaving 11 bases not matched to a gene. There are 14 residues in the CDR3. Germline CDR1 and CDR2: SGHTA and FQGNSA. CDR3: CASGGTGSIGELFF. CDR3 DNA: TGTGCCTCCGGGGGGACAGGGTCTATCGGGGAGCTGTTTTTT. The full variable domain, its missing parts supplied by reference TRBV7-2 and TRBJ2-2, is GAGVSQSPSNKVTEKGKDVELRCDPISGHTALYWYRQSLGQGLEFLIYFQGNSAPDKSGLPSDRFSAERTGGSVSTLTIQRTQQEDSAVYLCASGGTGSIGELFFGEGSRLTVL.